This TCR beta chain came from a study of monozygotic twins with inflammatory bowel disease. In regard to this clonotype: The antigen is not known.

General observations from the study: Distinction of different T cell subtypes was not possible. Among IBD patients, TCRbeta diversity (inverse Simpson) was lower than in healthy co-twins.

TCRdb processed the 5' RACE reads again and assigns one entry to each CDR3 protein, with no DNA. In total, the table holds 440,000 or so distinct CDR3 sequences. The CDR3 covers 12 residues. Germline CDR1 is MGHDK and CDR2 is SYGVNS. This sequence was found in a human donor with ulcerative colitis or Crohn's disease, or a healthy co-twin of an affected twin (not recorded which). The V and J genes are TRBV25-1 and TRBJ1-1; TCRdb reports TRBD1, a call that lacks DNA to check it against. The sequenced sample was blood. CDR3 sequence: CASSASGGGAFF.